Presented here are 2 T cell receptor beta chains from one specimen sequenced in a study of spatial heterogeneity in lung cancer. The antigens for these receptors are not known. TCRdb ran MiXCR on the 5' RACE reads and lists one entry per CDR3 protein. The table records some 11,000 distinct CDR3 sequences, under 10% of them present only once. Noted time point: sample taken at primary tumor resection. Study observations and caveats: Counts that tracked tumor mutation counts were those of expanded intratumoral alpha and beta TCRs.

The sample in question was lung tumor tissue, obtained at surgery. These TCRs come from a female donor with early-stage non-small cell lung cancer.

This clonotype was recorded at least ten times. Because the library targeted alpha chains, this beta chain is an off-target read whose size means little. The chain uses TRBV6-1 and TRBJ1-4; the match to TRBD1 covers 7 bases. The germline V gene encodes CDR1 MNHNS and CDR2 SASEGT. The V and J ends lost 5 bases and 9 bases, in that order; junction bases with no gene match: 12. The CDR3 is 15 residues long. Written as DNA, the CDR3 is TGTGCCAGCAGTCCGGGCGGGGCAGGGGGAAAAAAACTGTTTTTT. It codes for CASSPGGAGGKKLFF.

Concerning this clonotype: The library was built for alpha chains, so this beta chain is an off-target read and its size means little. The genes are TRBV19 and TRBJ2-3; 7 bases match TRBD1. CDR3 length: 13 residues. From germline, CDR1 is LNHDA and CDR2 SQIVND (reference sequence). V gave up 8 bases and J gave up 2 bases; unmatched junction bases: 4. The CDR3 DNA sequence: TGTGCCAGTGCTAGGGGGCACACAGATACGCAGTATTTT. It is translated as CASARGHTDTQYF.